Below are 29 T cell receptor beta chains sequenced from a single sample in a study of blood T cell repertoires in COVID-19. Generated by immunoSEQ multiplex PCR, the TCRdb table keeps only in-frame clones and is missing some. The sample shows 200,000 to 250,000 clones, about nine tenths of them seen only once. Material: peripheral blood. All receptors derive from a man aged 60 to 75 who had recovered from COVID-19.

The rearrangement joins TRBV30 to TRBJ1-4; D gene unclear. The CDR3 runs to 13 residues. Per germline, CDR1 GTSNPN and CDR2 SVGIG (reference sequence). V lost 5 bases to trimming and J lost 3 bases, with 10 bases between them. CDR3 residues: CAWGRSANEKLFF. CDR3 coding DNA: TGTGCCTGGGGCCGGTCGGCTAATGAAAAACTGTTTTTT.

The chain couples TRBV19 to TRBJ2-7, with 10 positions matching TRBD2. The J segment lost 2 bases and the V segment lost 3 bases, leaving 7 bases of the junction unmatched. The CDR3 runs 16 residues. Germline V CDR1 and CDR2: LNHDA, SQIVND (reference sequence). CDR3 nucleotides: TGTGCCAGTAGTATCGGAAGCGGGAGGGTTACCTACGAGCAGTACTTC. This translates into CASSIGSGRVTYEQYF.

V and J are TRBV5-6 and TRBJ1-1, with 8 positions matching TRBD1. Unmatched junction bases numbered 10, after V lost 5 bases and J lost 4 bases. The V gene's germline CDR1 is SGHDT and CDR2 YYEEEE. This CDR3 has 15 residues. The CDR3 coding sequence is TGTGCCAGCAGTTTCATGGACAGGGAGGGCACTGAAGCTTTCTTT. It codes for CASSFMDREGTEAFF.

The chain recombines TRBV7-3 with TRBJ2-3, with 8 bases identical to TRBD2. V trimming: 5 bases; J trimming: 2 bases; junction bases outside the gene matches: 9. This CDR3 spans 16 amino acids. The germline gives CDR1 SGHTA, CDR2 FQGTGA. Here the CDR3 reads CASSLIAGHTTDTQYF. CDR3 DNA: TGTGCCAGCAGCCTTATAGCGGGGCACACCACAGATACGCAGTATTTT. Using reference TRBV7-3 and TRBJ2-3 for the parts outside the CDR3, the full variable domain is GAGVSQTPSNKVTEKGKYVELRCDPISGHTALYWYRQSLGQGPEFLIYFQGTGAADDSGLPNDRFFAVRPEGSVSTLKIQRTERGDSAVYLCASSLIAGHTTDTQYFGPGTRLTVL.

The chain is built from TRBV5-1 and TRBJ2-1; TRBD1 might be the D (6 bases). Trimming took 4 bases from V and 5 from J, leaving 13 bases between them. CDR1 and CDR2 from the germline V gene are SGHRS and YFSETQ. The CDR3 covers 14 residues. This chain's CDR3 is CASSPPRGDNEQFF. In DNA form, the CDR3 reads TGCGCCAGCAGCCCACCCAGGGGCGACAATGAGCAGTTCTTC.

V and J are TRBV5-1 and TRBJ2-3; 8 bases line up with TRBD1. The CDR3 length is 16 residues. Germline CDR1 and CDR2: SGHRS and YFSETQ. V shed 0 bases and J 1 base; nucleotides not matched to a gene: 4. The DNA of the CDR3 is TGCGCCAGCAGCTTGGCCGGGACAGGTGGCACAGATACGCAGTATTTT. Translating gives CASSLAGTGGTDTQYF.

The V call is TRBV10-3, the J call TRBJ2-4, with 13 bases fitting TRBD2. The CDR3 extends over 17 amino acids. The germline V gene encodes CDR1 ENHRY and CDR2 SYGVKD. Unmatched junction bases numbered 3, after V lost 4 bases and J lost 0 bases. CDR3 sequence: CAISVGLAGVAKNIQYF. The DNA for the CDR3 is TGTGCCATCAGTGTTGGACTAGCGGGGGTAGCCAAAAACATTCAGTACTTC.

This clone was seen just once. This chain's CDR3 is CASSLTGGKFF. The DNA for the CDR3 is TGTGCCAGCAGTTTAACGGGGGGCAAGTTCTTC. This chain joins TRBV28 and TRBJ2-1; D is possibly TRBD2 (7 bases). The CDR3 runs to 11 residues. CDR1 is MDHEN, CDR2 SYDVKM, per germline. V lost 2 bases to trimming and J lost 14 bases, with 10 bases between them.

This clone turned up a few times. Other DNA sequences in this sample translate to the same CDR3. The chain recombines TRBV19 with TRBJ2-6; TRBD1 might be the D (5 bases). Germline CDR1 and CDR2: LNHDA and SQIVND (reference sequence). Trimming stripped 7 bases from V and 1 base from J, with 8 bases between. This CDR3 contains 14 residues. CDR3 region: CASTPGSGANVLTF. In DNA form, the CDR3 reads TGTGCCAGTACGCCAGGGTCTGGGGCCAACGTCCTGACTTTC.

The V and J genes are TRBV19 and TRBJ1-2, with TRBD1 matching over 7 bases. With V trimmed by 6 bases and J by 4 bases, 5 bases remained unmatched. The CDR3 consists of 13 residues. Germline CDR1 and CDR2: LNHDA and SQIVND (reference sequence). CDR3 nucleotide sequence: TGTGCCAGTAGCCCACAGGGGACCTATGGCTACACCTTC. This encodes CASSPQGTYGYTF.

This clone was counted a single time. The CDR3 reads CASSLAASGPQETQYF. The CDR3 DNA follows: TGCGCCAGCAGCTTGGCGGCTAGCGGGCCCCAAGAGACCCAGTACTTC. This chain joins TRBV5-1 and TRBJ2-5, with 8 nucleotides matching TRBD2. The V segment lost 0 bases and the J segment 1 base; nucleotides outside the gene matches: 5. The CDR3 sequence is 16 residues long. In germline, CDR1 is SGHRS, CDR2 YFSETQ.

This clone has just one count. The chain recombines TRBV12-3 or TRBV12-4 with TRBJ2-1, with a tentative D call TRBD2 (6 bases). The V end was cut by 10 bases, the J end by 5 bases, with 9 bases between. The CDR3 totals 11 residues. CDR3 residues: CAIADDNEQFF. CDR3 bases: TGTGCCATAGCGGACGACAATGAGCAGTTCTTC.

This clone was found a few times. The chain recombines TRBV5-1 with TRBJ2-7; D not certain. In germline, CDR1 is SGHRS, CDR2 YFSETQ. The CDR3 length is 14 residues. V was clipped by 0 bases and J by 2 bases, with 9 bases between them. CDR3 residues: CASSLASFPYEQYF. The CDR3 DNA sequence: TGCGCCAGCAGCTTGGCCTCCTTTCCCTACGAGCAGTACTTC.

In the case of this clone: In the same sample, other DNA sequences code for this CDR3. The chain joins TRBV9 to TRBJ1-2; D is possibly TRBD1 (5 bases). This CDR3 contains 13 residues. V gave up 2 bases and J gave up 5 bases, with 10 bases separating them. Germline values: CDR1 SGDLS, CDR2 YYNGEE. The CDR3 DNA is TGTGCCAGCAGCGTTGGCGGGACTTATGGCTACACCTTC. It is translated as CASSVGGTYGYTF.

This clone was seen a few times. The chain has TRBV11-3 and TRBJ2-1, with TRBD1 matching 7 bases. Per the germline V gene, CDR1 is SGHNT and CDR2 is YENEEA. The CDR3 loop spans 15 amino acids. Trimming cost V 4 bases and J 4 bases; bases outside gene matches: 7. CDR3 sequence reads: CASSSRDRPYNEQFF. The CDR3 DNA reads TGTGCCAGCAGCTCCCGGGACAGACCGTACAATGAGCAGTTCTTC. The full variable domain, completed using reference TRBV11-3 and TRBJ2-1, is EAGVVQSPRYKIIEKKQPVAFWCNPISGHNTLYWYLQNLGQGPELLIRYENEEAVDDSQLPKDRFSAERLKGVDSTLKIQPAELGDSAVYLCASSSRDRPYNEQFFGPGTRLTVL.

The V gene is TRBV19, the J gene TRBJ2-7; 7 nucleotides agree with TRBD1. V lost 5 bases and J lost 2; bases outside the gene matches: 6. Germline V gives CDR1 LNHDA, CDR2 SQIVND (reference sequence). This CDR3 contains 14 residues. As DNA, the CDR3 is TGTGCCAGTAGTCCCTCGACAGGGACCTACGAGCAGTACTTC. Residues: CASSPSTGTYEQYF.

This rearrangement joins TRBV5-1 to TRBJ2-2, with 10 bases aligning to TRBD1. CDR1 is SGHRS and CDR2 is YFSETQ in the germline V gene. CDR3 length: 16 amino acids. V shed 3 bases, J shed 3 bases, and the junction held 5 bases outside the gene matches. CDR3 bases: TGCGCCAGCAGCTCGGGACAGGGGCGTTACACCGGGGAGCTGTTTTTT. Translation: CASSSGQGRYTGELFF.

V usage is TRBV5-1 and J usage is TRBJ2-7, with unresolved D. Germline CDR1 and CDR2: SGHRS and YFSETQ. The CDR3 loop spans 12 amino acids. V was pared by 7 bases and J by 6 bases, with 14 bases between. CDR3 bases: TGCGCCAGCCGAAACGAACTCCCCGAGCAGTACTTC. Residues: CASRNELPEQYF.

This chain connects TRBV30 to TRBJ2-3; D may be TRBD1 (6 bases). V lost 3 bases and J lost 2, with 12 bases in between. Germline-derived CDR1 and CDR2 are GTSNPN and SVGIG (reference sequence). The length of the CDR3 is 14 residues. The CDR3 nucleotides are TGTGCCTGGAGACGGGACACCTACACAGATACGCAGTATTTT. This codes for CAWRRDTYTDTQYF.

This rearrangement joins TRBV11-1 to TRBJ2-1; the match to TRBD2 covers 13 bases. The V gene's germline CDR1 is SGHAT and CDR2 FQDESV (reference sequence). Losses at the gene ends were 5 bases for V and 8 bases for J; bases not matched to a gene: 9. CDR3 size: 16 residues. The CDR3 DNA follows: TGTGCCAGCAGCCTGGGACTAGCGGGGCCTACAGATGAGCAGTTCTTC. Amino acid sequence: CASSLGLAGPTDEQFF.

The table lists this clone with a few counts. The chain combines TRBV5-1 with TRBJ2-5; TRBD2 matches at 8 bases. CDR3 length: 15 residues. Per the germline V gene, CDR1 is SGHRS and CDR2 is YFSETQ. V lost 0 bases and J lost 5; bases outside the gene matches: 6. This chain's CDR3 is CASSLVSGSGETQYF. The CDR3 nucleotides are TGCGCCAGCAGCTTGGTCAGCGGGAGTGGGGAGACCCAGTACTTC.

The chain employs TRBV28 and TRBJ2-3; 7 nucleotides align to TRBD2. With V trimmed by 2 bases and J by 1 base, 3 bases remained unmatched. CDR3 size: 15 residues. The V gene's germline CDR1 is MDHEN and CDR2 SYDVKM. In DNA form, the CDR3 reads TGTGCCAGCAGTTTAAGCGGGGCACGCACAGATACGCAGTATTTT. Protein: CASSLSGARTDTQYF.

The genes are TRBV19 and TRBJ1-5; TRBD1 aligns across 8 bases. Per germline, CDR1 LNHDA and CDR2 SQIVND (reference sequence). There are 15 residues in the CDR3. J lost 4 bases, V lost 0 bases, and 2 bases had no gene match. The CDR3 DNA reads as TGTGCCAGTAGTATAGAGGGGACAGGAAATCAGCCCCAGCATTTT. It specifies CASSIEGTGNQPQHF.

The chain links TRBV5-1 to TRBJ1-4, with a weak D call TRBD1 (6 bases). The germline V gene encodes CDR1 SGHRS and CDR2 YFSETQ. V lost 4 bases and J 8 bases, leaving 15 bases between the germline ends. The CDR3 loop spans 14 amino acids. The CDR3 region is CASSKQGGEEKLFF. The CDR3 nucleotides read TGCGCCAGCAGCAAACAGGGTGGGGAGGAAAAACTGTTTTTT. The whole variable domain, filled in from reference TRBV5-1 and TRBJ1-4, reads KAGVTQTPRYLIKTRGQQVTLSCSPISGHRSVSWYQQTPGQGLQFLFEYFSETQRNKGNFPGRFSGRQFSNSRSEMNVSTLELGDSALYLCASSKQGGEEKLFFGSGTQLSVL.

The CDR3 sequence: CASSEEGGSPLHF. DNA of the CDR3: TGTGCCAGCAGTGAAGAAGGGGGTTCACCCCTCCACTTT. The chain links TRBV6-4 to TRBJ1-6, with a possible D match to TRBD1 (6 bases). Trimming shortened V by 3 bases and J by 9 bases, and 9 bases separated the two germline ends. Germline loops: CDR1 MRHNA, CDR2 SNTAGT. The CDR3 is made up of 13 amino acids.

The chain joins TRBV6-2 or TRBV6-3 to TRBJ1-5; the match to TRBD1 covers 9 bases. The length of the CDR3 is 15 residues. Germline V gives CDR1 MNHEY, CDR2 SVGEGT. The J segment lost 7 bases and the V segment lost 2 bases, leaving 6 bases of the junction unmatched. This chain's CDR3 is CASSYVGQGRQPQHF. DNA for the CDR3: TGTGCCAGCAGTTACGTGGGACAGGGACGCCAGCCCCAGCATTTT.

The chain joins TRBV3-1 (or the pseudogene TRBV3-2) to TRBJ2-4; D not resolved. The CDR3 runs to 15 residues. Germline V lookup: CDR1 LGHDT, CDR2 YNNKEL (reference sequence). Trimming removed 6 bases at V and 3 bases at J, with 15 bases between. For the CDR3, the DNA is TGTGCCAGCAGTCAGAGGAGCGATGTCAAAAACATTCAGTACTTC. It codes for CASSQRSDVKNIQYF.

The V call is TRBV2, the J call TRBJ1-2, with no clear D. CDR1 is SNHLY and CDR2 is FYNNEI in the germline V gene. Trimming removed 2 bases at V and 1 base at J, with 14 bases between. This CDR3 spans 16 amino acids. As DNA, the CDR3 is TGTGCCAGCAGTGAAACCGGCCAGGTGCATAACTATGGCTACACCTTC. The encoded protein is CASSETGQVHNYGYTF. The full variable domain, with the rest looked up from reference TRBV2 and TRBJ1-2, is EPEVTQTPSHQVTQMGQEVILRCVPISNHLYFYWYRQILGQKVEFLVSFYNNEISEKSEIFDDQFSVERPDGSNFTLKIRSTKLEDSAMYFCASSETGQVHNYGYTFGSGTRLTVV.

The CDR3 nucleotides are TGTGCCAGCACCACCGGGGACACCTCCTACGAGCAGTACTTC. This gives the protein CASTTGDTSYEQYF. This rearrangement joins TRBV6-6 to TRBJ2-7, with D possibly matching TRBD1 (6 bases). The CDR3 has 14 residues. Germline V lookup: CDR1 MNHNY, CDR2 SVGAGI (reference sequence). Between the trimmed V and J ends, which lost 7 bases and 0 bases, there was a span of 13 bases.